The entry below gives a single T cell receptor (beta chain) sequence along with its context. The data belong to a study of blood T cell repertoires in COVID-19. Across the whole study: Acute-phase and convalescent COVID-19 samples originated in the United States, Italy and Spain. T cells, B-cell-depleted T cells, or PBMCs provided the cDNA or gDNA that served as material.

V was pared by 5 bases and J by 6 bases, with 10 bases of the junction left unmatched. Germline lookup yields CDR1 LNHDA and CDR2 SQIVND (reference sequence). This CDR3 region has 15 residues. In the source study's methods: Amplification of reference gene primers provided the estimated nucleated cell counts. Sequencing used immunoSEQ multiplex PCR; TCRdb keeps in-frame clones, though not all of them. D and trimming come from the DNA, and the V and J calls and clone size come from that table. The sample lists 250,000 to 300,000 clones, 65% to 90% seen once, with roughly 4.6% in the top ten. The chain couples TRBV19 to TRBJ1-2, with 9 bases identical to TRBD1. The material sequenced was peripheral blood. This sequence originates from a man aged 45-65 years with active or convalescent COVID-19. This CDR3 is CASSLTTGTGHGYTF. The CDR3 DNA reads TGTGCCAGTAGTCTCACGACCGGGACAGGGCATGGCTACACCTTC.